The clone carrying this T cell receptor (beta chain) came up a few times. In germline, CDR1 is SGHKS, CDR2 YYEKEE (reference sequence). V trimming: 4 bases; J trimming: 5 bases; junction bases outside the gene matches: 17. The CDR3 totals 19 residues. The data were obtained in a study of cytomegalovirus exposure and HLA in healthy donors. PCR primers comprised 60 Vbeta and 13 Jbeta primers. Authors' processing steps: The count from a later analysis was roughly 80 million unique TCR beta chains, some 10 million of them shared. Repertoires were generated with immunoSEQ multiplex PCR, while TCRdb's copy carries only in-frame clones and drops some. That table supplies the V and J calls and clone size; D and trimming were determined from the DNA. This table has about 150,000 clones, around 63% appearing once.

The sequencing sample was made of PBMCs. The chain combines TRBV5-5 with TRBJ2-3, with 12 positions matching TRBD2. The TCR comes from a human donor in good health. CDR3 DNA: TGTGCCAGCAGCCTCCCAAGGACTAGCGGGATTAATGGGGGAGATACGCAGTATTTT. This gives the protein CASSLPRTSGINGGDTQYF. Based on the CDR3 plus reference TRBV5-5 and TRBJ2-3, the full variable domain is DAGVTQSPTHLIKTRGQQVTLRCSPISGHKSVSWYQQVLGQGPQFIFQYYEKEERGRGNFPDRFSARQFPNYSSELNVNALLLGDSALYLCASSLPRTSGINGGDTQYFGPGTRLTVL.